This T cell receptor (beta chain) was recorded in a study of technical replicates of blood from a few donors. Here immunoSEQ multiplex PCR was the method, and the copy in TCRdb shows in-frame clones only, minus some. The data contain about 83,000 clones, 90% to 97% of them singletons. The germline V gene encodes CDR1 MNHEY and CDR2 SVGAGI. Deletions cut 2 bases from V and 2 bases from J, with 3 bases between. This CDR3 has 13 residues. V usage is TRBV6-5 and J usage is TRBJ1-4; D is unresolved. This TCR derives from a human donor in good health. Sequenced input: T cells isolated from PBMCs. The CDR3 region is CASSYGTNEKLFF. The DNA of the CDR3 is TGTGCCAGCAGTTACGGCACTAATGAAAAACTGTTTTTT.